The clone carrying this T cell receptor (beta chain) was counted many times. Thyroid surgery had not been preceded by any treatment in any patient. The CDR3 runs to 12 residues. CDR1 is SGHRS, CDR2 YFSETQ, per germline. Trimming removed 8 bases at V and 7 bases at J, with 13 bases between. This sample was included in a study of metastatic and nonmetastatic thyroid tumors. With MiXCR, TCRdb called clones anew from the PCR reads. Among about 20,000 clones, less than 20% were seen once, and the ten largest hold 25% to 30%. The rearrangement joins TRBV5-1 to TRBJ2-1; TRBD2 might be the D (5 bases). Sequenced material: blood. The clonotype comes from a female donor with papillary thyroid cancer or a benign thyroid nodule (not recorded which). Some clones in this sample may be carry-over from other donors' samples. The CDR3 sequence: CASSGLVNEQFF. The CDR3 nucleotides read TGCGCCAGTTCGGGGTTGGTTAATGAGCAGTTCTTC. The whole variable domain, filled in from reference TRBV5-1 and TRBJ2-1, reads KAGVTQTPRYLIKTRGQQVTLSCSPISGHRSVSWYQQTPGQGLQFLFEYFSETQRNKGNFPGRFSGRQFSNSRSEMNVSTLELGDSALYLCASSGLVNEQFFGPGTRLTVL.